The 21 T cell receptor beta chains given below trace back to one sample, sequenced in a study of blood T cell repertoires in COVID-19. Sequenced by immunoSEQ multiplex PCR; TCRdb stores in-frame clones only, minus some. The data hold 140,000 or so clones, with roughly 82% observed a single time. The sample consisted of peripheral blood. The receptors were gathered from a human donor in a cohort sampled during active COVID-19.

The chain has TRBV29-1 and TRBJ1-4; 8 nucleotides align to TRBD1. J was trimmed by 6 bases and V by 4 bases; bases with no gene match: 4. The CDR3 sequence is 13 residues long. CDR1 and CDR2 from the germline V gene are SQVTM and ANQGSEA. The CDR3 DNA follows: TGCAGCGTTGTCAGGACAGGGCATGAAAAACTGTTTTTT. Residues: CSVVRTGHEKLFF.

The chain uses TRBV5-4 and TRBJ1-4; 7 nucleotides align to TRBD1. This CDR3 is 16 amino acids long. The germline V gene has CDR1 SGHNT and CDR2 YYREEE (reference sequence). The V gene end was trimmed by 1 base and the J gene end by 3 bases; junction bases not matched to a gene: 6. This CDR3 reads CASSLRGGKANEKLFF. DNA of the CDR3: TGTGCCAGCAGCTTGAGAGGGGGCAAGGCTAATGAAAAACTGTTTTTT.

The chain is built from TRBV9 and TRBJ2-7; 7 positions agree with TRBD1. The CDR3 length is 13 residues. Germline V lookup: CDR1 SGDLS, CDR2 YYNGEE. J was trimmed by 2 bases and V by 4 bases; bases with no gene match: 3. CDR3 sequence (DNA): TGTGCCAGCAGCCCAGGACAGGCCTACGAGCAGTACTTC. This encodes CASSPGQAYEQYF. Drawing the rest from reference TRBV9 and TRBJ2-7, the complete variable domain is DSGVTQTPKHLITATGQRVTLRCSPRSGDLSVYWYQQSLDQGLQFLIQYYNGEERAKGNILERFSAQQFPDLHSELNLSSLELGDSALYFCASSPGQAYEQYFGPGTRLTVT.

CDR3: CAISEKGQDNQPQHF. Here the CDR3 DNA reads TGTGCCATATCTGAAAAGGGACAGGATAATCAGCCCCAGCATTTT. V usage is TRBV10-3 and J usage is TRBJ1-5; 8 nucleotides align to TRBD1. Losses at the gene ends were 9 bases for V and 4 bases for J; bases not matched to a gene: 11. This CDR3 is built from 15 residues. Per the germline V gene, CDR1 is ENHRY and CDR2 is SYGVKD.

This chain connects TRBV7-3 to TRBJ2-5, with 8 bases lining up with TRBD1. The CDR3 is 13 residues long. V lost 5 bases, J lost 3 bases, and 2 bases stayed unmatched. Germline V gene sequence: CDR1 SGHTA, CDR2 FQGTGA. CDR3 region: CASSPTGEETQYF. The CDR3 nucleotides read TGTGCCAGCAGCCCGACAGGGGAAGAGACCCAGTACTTC. The variable domain in full, with the rest retrieved from reference TRBV7-3 and TRBJ2-5, is GAGVSQTPSNKVTEKGKYVELRCDPISGHTALYWYRQSLGQGPEFLIYFQGTGAADDSGLPNDRFFAVRPEGSVSTLKIQRTERGDSAVYLCASSPTGEETQYFGPGTRLLVL.

The chain joins TRBV28 to TRBJ2-1, with 13 bases identical to TRBD2. The V gene end was trimmed by 2 bases and the J gene end by 8 bases; junction bases not matched to a gene: 6. Germline V gene sequence: CDR1 MDHEN, CDR2 SYDVKM. This CDR3 region has 16 residues. CDR3 residues: CASSLAGTSGVDEQFF. CDR3 nucleotides: TGTGCCAGCAGTTTAGCCGGGACTAGCGGGGTGGATGAGCAGTTCTTC.

The chain has TRBV5-4 and TRBJ1-1; D not certain. With 0 bases removed from V and 5 bases from J, the gap between germline ends came to 11 bases. This CDR3 has 14 residues. CDR1 is SGHNT and CDR2 is YYREEE in the germline V gene (reference sequence). The CDR3 DNA reads TGTGCCAGCAGCTTGGGACGAGGATTAACTGAAGCTTTCTTT. Its translation: CASSLGRGLTEAFF.

This rearrangement joins TRBV6-5 to TRBJ2-6, with D possibly being TRBD1 (5 bases). Germline CDR1 reads MNHEY; CDR2 reads SVGAGI. Trimming left V 2 bases short and J 1 base short, with 9 bases between. The CDR3 contains 16 residues. CDR3: CASSYAQGSGANVLTF. The CDR3 region has the DNA TGTGCCAGCAGTTACGCGCAGGGTTCTGGGGCCAACGTCCTGACTTTC.

The chain is built from TRBV5-1 and TRBJ2-1, with TRBD2 matching 14 bases. Per the germline V gene, CDR1 is SGHRS and CDR2 is YFSETQ. This CDR3 is 16 amino acids long. The V and J ends lost 0 bases and 10 bases, in that order; junction bases with no gene match: 6. CDR3 sequence: CASSLGGTSGSNEQFF. Written as DNA, the CDR3 is TGCGCCAGCAGCTTGGGCGGGACTAGCGGGAGTAACGAGCAGTTCTTC. Combining the CDR3 with reference TRBV5-1 and TRBJ2-1 gives the whole variable domain KAGVTQTPRYLIKTRGQQVTLSCSPISGHRSVSWYQQTPGQGLQFLFEYFSETQRNKGNFPGRFSGRQFSNSRSEMNVSTLELGDSALYLCASSLGGTSGSNEQFFGPGTRLTVL.

The gene calls are TRBV30 and TRBJ2-7, with 8 bases aligning to TRBD2. In germline, CDR1 is GTSNPN, CDR2 SVGIG (reference sequence). This CDR3 region has 17 residues. J lost 4 bases, V lost 0 bases, and 14 bases had no gene match. For the CDR3, the DNA is TGTGCCTGGAGTGTACGGGAGGGCAGACTGGGCTCGTACGAGCAGTACTTC. This gives the protein CAWSVREGRLGSYEQYF.

The chain joins TRBV3-1 (or the pseudogene TRBV3-2) to TRBJ2-1; the match to TRBD2 covers 10 bases. V dropped 4 bases and J dropped 9; count of bases not matched to a gene: 6. The CDR3 covers 14 residues. CDR1 LGHDT and CDR2 YNNKEL come from the germline V gene (reference sequence). This CDR3 is CASSRSAGGAEQFF. DNA of the CDR3: TGTGCCAGCAGCCGGTCAGCGGGAGGGGCTGAGCAGTTCTTC.

The chain joins TRBV30 to TRBJ1-6, with D hard to call. V lost 2 bases and J 10 bases, leaving 9 bases between the germline ends. There are 12 residues in the CDR3. Germline V gene data show CDR1 as GTSNPN and CDR2 as SVGIG (reference sequence). The CDR3 region is CAWSSPESPLHF. In DNA form, the CDR3 reads TGTGCCTGGAGTTCCCCAGAATCACCCCTCCACTTT.

V and J are TRBV19 and TRBJ1-4, with TRBD1 identical over 8 bases. The CDR3 is 13 amino acids. CDR1 and CDR2 from the germline V gene are LNHDA and SQIVND (reference sequence). Trimming removed 8 bases from V and 6 bases from J; junction bases left unmatched: 5. The CDR3 sequence: CASVDRADEKLFF. CDR3 bases: TGTGCCAGTGTGGACAGGGCAGATGAAAAACTGTTTTTT.

The chain uses TRBV9 and TRBJ2-7, with TRBD2 as a possible D gene (5 bases). Trimming removed 0 bases at V and 4 bases at J, with 17 bases between. The CDR3 loop spans 16 amino acids. The germline V gene has CDR1 SGDLS and CDR2 YYNGEE. CDR3 DNA sequence: TGTGCCAGCAGCGTAGACCCATCTGTCGGACTTTACGAGCAGTACTTC. It yields the protein CASSVDPSVGLYEQYF.

The chain joins TRBV29-1 to TRBJ2-6; D remains unclear. V was pared by 5 bases and J by 0 bases, with 8 bases between. The CDR3 runs to 14 residues. CDR1 SQVTM and CDR2 ANQGSEA come from the germline V gene. The CDR3 nucleotides read TGCAGCGTTCCGGCGGTCTCTGGGGCCAACGTCCTGACTTTC. Its protein is CSVPAVSGANVLTF.

The rearrangement links TRBV30 to TRBJ2-1; D might be TRBD2 (6 bases). Deletions cut 4 bases from V and 6 bases from J, with 22 bases between. The CDR3 covers 16 residues. Germline lookup yields CDR1 GTSNPN and CDR2 SVGIG (reference sequence). CDR3 protein: CAWNGMGGVTSNEQFF. In DNA form, the CDR3 reads TGTGCCTGGAACGGGATGGGGGGTGTCACTAGCAATGAGCAGTTCTTC.

The chain couples TRBV28 to TRBJ1-2, with a possible D match to TRBD1 (5 bases). From germline, CDR1 is MDHEN and CDR2 SYDVKM. V lost 2 bases to trimming and J lost 13 bases, with 11 bases between them. CDR3 size: 11 residues. The CDR3 DNA follows: TGTGCCAGCAGTTTAGGTGGGGGGAGCACCTTC. This sequence encodes CASSLGGGSTF.

The chain couples TRBV27 to TRBJ1-6; TRBD1 matches 10 bases. Germline CDR1 and CDR2: MNHEY and SMNVEV (reference sequence). The CDR3 consists of 15 residues. Trimming at V came to 5 bases and at J to 10 bases, leaving 8 bases not matched to a gene. CDR3 region: CASSPGQGLRSPLHF. CDR3 sequence (DNA): TGTGCCAGCAGTCCGGGACAGGGGTTGCGATCACCCCTCCACTTT.

The chain is built from TRBV10-3 and TRBJ2-7; the D gene is possibly TRBD1 (6 bases). The CDR3 sequence is 14 residues long. Germline V lookup: CDR1 ENHRY, CDR2 SYGVKD. V dropped 0 bases and J dropped 7 bases, with 13 bases sitting between them. The CDR3 DNA is TGTGCCATCAGTGAGTCGGTGGGGGCTCGAGAGCAGTACTTC. It yields the protein CAISESVGAREQYF.

This clone has just a few counts. This chain uses TRBV2 with TRBJ1-2; TRBD1 matches 8 bases. Trimming took 2 bases from V and 6 from J; bases not matched to a gene: 5. The CDR3 totals 14 residues. The germline gives CDR1 SNHLY, CDR2 FYNNEI. For the CDR3, the DNA is TGTGCCAGCAGTGAAAGAACAGGGGGTAATGGCTACACCTTC. This codes for CASSERTGGNGYTF.

Written as DNA, the CDR3 is TGTGCCAGCAGCGTAGGGAGGGGCCGAGTTTACGAGCAGTACTTC. This encodes CASSVGRGRVYEQYF. The chain employs TRBV9 and TRBJ2-7; D is possibly TRBD2 (6 bases). V was pared by 0 bases and J by 4 bases, with 14 bases between. The germline V gene encodes CDR1 SGDLS and CDR2 YYNGEE. The CDR3 is 15 amino acids.